This T cell receptor beta chain was retrieved from a study of regulatory T cells in long-lasting Graves disease. The CDR3 totals 19 residues. The germline CDR1 and CDR2 sequences are SGHRS and YFSETQ. V was clipped by 3 bases and J by 0 bases; unmatched bases: 12. Building the TCR beta libraries relied on iRepertoire HTBI primers, and CDR3 regions underwent Arm-PCR. TCRdb analysed the multiplex PCR reads with MiXCR anew, one entry per CDR3 protein. The sample gives about 430,000 distinct CDR3 sequences, 15% of which show up once; under 9% is in the top ten. Time point of the sample: newly diagnosed GD, antithyroid drugs for less than 3 months. The authors made the TCR library using RNA they extracted from PBMCs. This same sample was also taken into another study, of T cells in Graves' hyperthyroidism and ophthalmopathy.

This rearrangement joins TRBV5-1 to TRBJ2-6; the match to TRBD2 covers 7 bases. The sample consisted of peripheral blood mononuclear cells (PBMCs), taken at new diagnosis, from a patient treated with antithyroid drugs. This clonotype was obtained from a woman aged 40 to 50 with Graves disease. The CDR3 DNA is TGCGCCAGCAGCTCGGGATCGGTCGGGGGGTCCTCTGGGGCCAACGTCCTGACTTTC. Its protein is CASSSGSVGGSSGANVLTF.